A single sample gave rise to the 14 T cell receptor beta chains below, sequenced in a study of graft-versus-host responses after intestinal transplantation. These receptors' targets are unknown. This table comes from immunoSEQ multiplex PCR, and its TCRdb copy is limited to in-frame clones, with some not included. The repertoire holds fewer than 95,000 clones, roughly 91% seen once, with approximately 2% in the top ten. The sample was unstimulated CD8+ T cells sorted from spleen or lymph node cells, taken before intestinal transplant. These receptors were obtained from a human donor who received an intestinal transplant.

The V and J genes are TRBV7-9 and TRBJ2-7; 11 bases agree with TRBD2. The CDR3 has 19 amino acids. Germline values: CDR1 SEHNR, CDR2 FQNEAQ (reference sequence). J was trimmed by 4 bases and V by 4 bases; bases with no gene match: 18. CDR3 nucleotide sequence: TGTGCCAGCAGCTCCCCCCCGGGGGTTAGCGGGGGGGCCTTTTACGAGCAGTACTTC. As protein: CASSSPPGVSGGAFYEQYF.

This chain uses TRBV4-1 with TRBJ1-4, with D perhaps matching TRBD1 (6 bases). Germline V gene sequence: CDR1 MGHRA, CDR2 YSYEKL. The CDR3 consists of 15 residues. The V end lost 4 bases, the J end lost 3 bases, and 12 bases lay between the germline ends. The CDR3 sequence: CASSRNQGSNEKLFF. CDR3 nucleotide sequence: TGCGCCAGCAGCCGCAACCAGGGGTCTAATGAAAAACTGTTTTTT.

The V and J genes are TRBV13 and TRBJ1-2; possibly TRBD1 for D (5 bases). The length of the CDR3 is 16 residues. Trimming removed 0 bases at V and 6 bases at J, with 17 bases between. Germline CDR1 reads PRHDT; CDR2 reads FYEKMQ (reference sequence). The CDR3 bases are TGTGCCAGCAGCTTAGGCCGGGCAGGATGGGGCAATGGCTACACCTTC. It codes for CASSLGRAGWGNGYTF.

The chain is built from TRBV18 and TRBJ2-7; D is perhaps TRBD2 (7 bases). The germline gives CDR1 KGHSH, CDR2 LQKENI. The CDR3 totals 13 residues. V lost 5 bases and J lost 7, with 15 bases in between. The CDR3 sequence: CASSAQGGGEQYF. The CDR3 nucleotides read TGTGCCAGCTCAGCGCAGGGAGGGGGAGAGCAGTACTTC.

The gene calls are TRBV11-2 and TRBJ2-5; the match to TRBD1 covers 9 bases. From germline, CDR1 is SGHAT and CDR2 FQNNGV. This CDR3 has 18 residues. V was clipped by 0 bases and J by 2 bases; unmatched bases: 10. The CDR3 DNA is TGTGCCAGCAGCTTAGACTTTGCGGGACAGGGATTACAAGAGACCCAGTACTTC. Protein product: CASSLDFAGQGLQETQYF.

The rearrangement uses TRBV7-2 and TRBJ2-3; D remains unclear. With 2 bases removed from V and 0 bases from J, the gap between germline ends came to 9 bases. Germline assignment: CDR1 SGHTA and CDR2 FQGNSA. The CDR3 is made up of 15 amino acids. CDR3 region: CASSLIWASTDTQYF. DNA of the CDR3: TGTGCCAGCAGCTTAATTTGGGCTAGCACAGATACGCAGTATTTT.

This clone was counted between two and nine times. The genes are TRBV10-1 and TRBJ1-4; D gene ambiguous. Trimming left V 5 bases short and J 5 bases short, with 9 bases between. Germline-derived CDR1 and CDR2 are WNHNN and SYGVQD (reference sequence). This CDR3 has 13 amino acids. Here the CDR3 reads CASSYEINEKLFF. The CDR3 DNA is TGCGCCAGCAGTTACGAGATAAATGAAAAACTGTTTTTT.

The rearrangement links TRBV21-1 to TRBJ1-2. TRBV21-1 is an annotated pseudogene. The CDR3 spans 23 residues. The chain's CDR3 is CASSKFTPLRVTGGTSRTIGYTF. The DNA of the CDR3 is TGTGCCAGCAGCAAATTCACCCCTCTCAGGGTCACCGGAGGGACGTCCCGGACCATTGGCTACACCTTC.

The chain carries TRBV7-2 and TRBJ2-3; 9 nucleotides line up with TRBD2. V was pared by 6 bases and J by 4 bases, with 5 bases of the junction left unmatched. The CDR3 runs 14 residues. CDR1 SGHTA and CDR2 FQGNSA come from the germline V gene. This chain's CDR3 is CASSFSGSADTQYF. In nucleotides, the CDR3 is TGTGCCAGCAGTTTTAGCGGGAGTGCAGATACGCAGTATTTT.

The rearrangement uses TRBV7-2 and TRBJ1-2, with 8 bases identical to TRBD1. Germline V gives CDR1 SGHTA, CDR2 FQGNSA. After removal of 5 bases from V and 7 bases from J, the junction contained 9 bases not matched to a gene. The CDR3 is 14 residues long. The chain's CDR3 is CASSPDRGSGGYTF. The CDR3 DNA is TGTGCCAGCAGCCCAGACAGGGGTTCGGGTGGCTACACCTTC.

This clone was counted once. The chain has TRBV6-5 and TRBJ1-1; 7 bases align to TRBD1. J lost 3 bases, V lost 4 bases, and 11 bases had no gene match. Germline V gives CDR1 MNHEY, CDR2 SVGAGI. The CDR3 loop spans 16 amino acids. CDR3 protein: CASSLTPGQMYTEAFF. CDR3 sequence (DNA): TGTGCCAGCAGTTTGACACCGGGACAGATGTACACTGAAGCTTTCTTT.

This clone showed up just once. The V and J genes are TRBV7-9 and TRBJ2-3; D unclear. Germline V gene lookup returns CDR1 SEHNR and CDR2 FQNEAQ (reference sequence). CDR3 size: 17 residues. V lost 2 bases, J lost 1 base, and 16 bases lay in between. The CDR3 coding sequence is TGTGCCAGCAGCTTACCCGGGTCTCCCCGGGGCACAGATACGCAGTATTTT. The encoded protein is CASSLPGSPRGTDTQYF. Full variable domain (missing parts from reference TRBV7-9 and TRBJ2-3): DTGVSQNPRHKITKRGQNVTFRCDPISEHNRLYWYRQTLGQGPEFLTYFQNEAQLEKSRLLSDRFSAERPKGSFSTLEIQRTEQGDSAMYLCASSLPGSPRGTDTQYFGPGTRLTVL.

The V and J genes are TRBV7-9 and TRBJ2-5; D remains unclear. V was pared by 8 bases and J by 7 bases, with 14 bases between. In germline, CDR1 is SEHNR, CDR2 FQNEAQ (reference sequence). This CDR3 region has 12 residues. The chain's CDR3 is CASGLASGTQYF. The CDR3 DNA follows: TGTGCCAGCGGTTTGGCCTCGGGGACCCAGTACTTC.

The chain combines TRBV7-2 with TRBJ2-1; 9 bases match TRBD2. The CDR3 totals 16 residues. V dropped 1 base and J dropped 8; count of bases not matched to a gene: 9. Germline CDR1 and CDR2: SGHTA and FQGNSA. The CDR3 nucleotides are TGTGCCAGCAGCTTAGTCCAGCGGGGGGCCGGGGATGAGCAGTTCTTC. Amino acid sequence: CASSLVQRGAGDEQFF.